Listed below are T cell receptor beta chains from one sample, sequenced in a study of T cells after somatic rescue of genetic block. Assay: immunoSEQ multiplex PCR; the TCRdb copy retains only in-frame clones and omits some. In the table there are tens of thousands of clones, approximately 91% of which are singletons. The sequencing sample was made of peripheral blood mononuclear cells (PBMCs). These receptors were collected from a man aged 30 to 39. The CDR3 runs from the conserved cysteine through the conserved F or W. Fields, in order: V gene, D gene, clone size, J gene, CDR3 protein, CDR3 DNA. D genes are given only for firm matches. A clone size is listed for some rows: how often the clone was seen (once, few, many), or a class if it is expanded.

TRBV7-8	TRBD2	NA	TRBJ2-7	CASSLRGTSGRGSEQYF	TGTGCCAGCAGCTTGCGAGGGACTAGCGGGAGAGGTTCCGAGCAGTACTTC
TRBV5-6	NA	NA	TRBJ2-5	CASSLLGGHQETQYF	TGTGCCAGCAGCTTGCTGGGGGGCCATCAAGAGACCCAGTACTTC
TRBV14	NA	NA	TRBJ1-2	CASSLGGSGYTF	TGTGCCAGCAGCCTCGGGGGTAGTGGCTACACCTTC
TRBV18	NA	NA	TRBJ2-7	CASSPVTEAYEQYF	TGTGCCAGCTCGCCCGTGACGGAGGCCTACGAGCAGTACTTC
TRBV12-5	NA	NA	TRBJ1-1	CASGLAGKAFF	TGTGCTAGTGGTTTGGCAGGGAAAGCTTTCTTT
TRBV7-8	TRBD1	NA	TRBJ2-7	CASSLLLQGTEQYF	TGTGCCAGCAGCCTTTTACTACAGGGGACCGAGCAGTACTTC
TRBV6-1	NA	NA	TRBJ1-1	CASRMDSMNTEAFF	TGTGCCAGCAGGATGGACAGCATGAACACTGAAGCTTTCTTT
TRBV19	NA	few	TRBJ1-5	CASSILTASNQPQHF	TGTGCCAGTAGTATACTGACCGCTAGCAATCAGCCCCAGCATTTT
TRBV7-8	NA	NA	TRBJ1-2	CASSLGYGNYGYTF	TGTGCCAGCAGCTTAGGGTACGGGAACTATGGCTACACCTTC
TRBV5-8	NA	NA	TRBJ2-5	CASSLGTNRRETQYF	TGTGCCAGCAGCCTCGGGACCAACCGGAGGGAGACCCAGTACTTC
TRBV7-8	TRBD1	few	TRBJ1-5	CASSSAGGSQPQHF	TGTGCCAGCAGCTCCGCAGGGGGCTCTCAGCCCCAGCATTTT
TRBV6-1	NA	NA	TRBJ1-1	CASSKTGTEAFF	TGTGCCAGCAGCAAAACAGGGACTGAAGCTTTCTTT
TRBV10-2	NA	few	TRBJ2-7	CASLEWGREQYF	TGCGCCAGCCTCGAGTGGGGGCGGGAGCAGTACTTC
TRBV4-1	TRBD1	once	TRBJ2-7	CASSQRQGALYEQYF	TGCGCCAGCAGCCAAAGGCAGGGGGCACTGTACGAGCAGTACTTC
TRBV6-5	TRBD1	NA	TRBJ2-5	CASSLSQGAQETQYF	TGTGCCAGCAGTTTATCTCAGGGGGCCCAAGAGACCCAGTACTTC
TRBV18	NA	few	TRBJ1-1	CASSTTYEYPEAFF	TGTGCCAGCTCAACAACCTACGAGTACCCTGAAGCTTTCTTT
TRBV6-1	TRBD1	NA	TRBJ1-2	CASSEAGTAYGYTF	TGTGCCAGCAGTGAAGCAGGGACAGCCTATGGCTACACCTTC
TRBV6-5	NA	NA	TRBJ2-3	CASTPWGATTDTQYF	TGTGCCAGCACCCCGTGGGGGGCGACCACAGATACGCAGTATTTT
TRBV7-6	TRBD1	NA	TRBJ1-5	CASSSVPGQGVNQPQHF	TGTGCCAGCAGCTCTGTACCGGGACAGGGGGTCAATCAGCCCCAGCATTTT
TRBV4-1	TRBD1	NA	TRBJ2-7	CASSHLLDRDEQYF	TGCGCCAGCAGCCACCTACTGGACAGGGACGAGCAGTACTTC
TRBV28	NA	NA	TRBJ1-5	CASSSGFGSNQPQHF	TGTGCCAGCAGTTCCGGTTTTGGGAGCAATCAGCCCCAGCATTTT
TRBV27	NA	NA	TRBJ2-7	CASSLGPSQYF	TGTGCCAGCAGTTTAGGACCGTCGCAGTACTTC
TRBV7-2	NA	NA	TRBJ1-2	CASSLTYGYTF	TGTGCCAGCAGCCTAACCTATGGCTACACCTTC
TRBV5-5	NA	NA	TRBJ2-7	CASSSNRDEQYF	TGTGCCAGCAGCAGTAACAGGGACGAGCAGTACTTC
TRBV25-1	NA	NA	TRBJ2-5	CASSEGGSSETQYF	TGTGCCAGCAGTGAAGGCGGCAGTTCAGAGACCCAGTACTTC
TRBV6-6	NA	NA	TRBJ1-5	CASSYVGGNQPQHF	TGTGCCAGCAGTTACGTAGGGGGCAATCAGCCCCAGCATTTT
TRBV11-2	NA	NA	TRBJ2-5	CASSLMGETQYF	TGTGCCAGCAGCTTAATGGGAGAGACCCAGTACTTC
TRBV15	NA	NA	TRBJ1-6	CATRGQGLDSPLHF	TGTGCCACCAGAGGGCAGGGGCTTGATTCACCCCTCCACTTT
TRBV9	TRBD2	NA	TRBJ2-7	CASAWGSGGPYEQYF	TGTGCCAGCGCATGGGGGAGCGGGGGTCCCTACGAGCAGTACTTC
TRBV5-1	NA	NA	TRBJ2-7	CASSYQGPLRSYEQYF	TGCGCCAGCAGCTACCAGGGGCCTCTAAGGTCCTACGAGCAGTACTTC
TRBV18	NA	NA	TRBJ2-1	CASSPLPAQIYNEQFF	TGTGCCAGCTCACCACTTCCAGCGCAAATCTACAATGAGCAGTTCTTC
TRBV7-2	NA	NA	TRBJ1-1	CASSLSFMGTEAFF	TGTGCCAGCAGCTTATCATTCATGGGCACTGAAGCTTTCTTT
TRBV7-8	NA	NA	TRBJ1-5	CASSLDRTANSQHF	TGTGCCAGCAGCTTAGATAGGACAGCCAATTCCCAGCATTTT
TRBV5-1	NA	NA	TRBJ2-7	CASSLSGAIEQYF	TGCGCCAGCAGCTTGTCCGGGGCGATCGAGCAGTACTTC
TRBV30	NA	NA	TRBJ2-3	CAWTQGKTDTQYF	TGTGCCTGGACCCAGGGTAAAACAGATACGCAGTATTTT
TRBV11-2	TRBD1	NA	TRBJ2-1	CASSWDRSSYNEQFF	TGTGCCAGCAGCTGGGACAGGAGCTCCTACAATGAGCAGTTCTTC
TRBV5-3	NA	NA	TRBJ2-3	CARSHRPTDTQYF	TGTGCCAGAAGCCACCGACCCACAGATACGCAGTATTTT
TRBV6-5	TRBD1	NA	TRBJ2-7	CASRPLWTGDYEQYF	TGTGCCAGCAGACCCCTTTGGACAGGGGACTACGAGCAGTACTTC
TRBV7-9	NA	NA	TRBJ2-3	CASSPTDTQYF	TGTGCCAGCAGCCCTACAGATACGCAGTATTTT
TRBV28	NA	NA	TRBJ1-4	CASAGATNEKLFF	TGTGCCAGTGCAGGGGCCACTAATGAAAAACTGTTTTTT
TRBV30	TRBD2	NA	TRBJ2-3	CAWTSGGSTDTQYF	TGTGCCTGGACTAGCGGGGGTAGCACAGATACGCAGTATTTT
TRBV6-5	TRBD1	once	TRBJ2-5	CASRGQGSTQYF	TGTGCCAGCAGAGGACAGGGGAGCACCCAGTACTTC
TRBV5-4	TRBD2	NA	TRBJ2-7	CASSLGGRGGHEQYF	TGTGCCAGCAGCTTGGGAGGGCGCGGGGGACACGAGCAGTACTTC
TRBV9	NA	NA	TRBJ2-7	CASSDDRSYEQYF	TGTGCCAGCAGCGACGACCGCTCCTACGAGCAGTACTTC
TRBV28	TRBD2	NA	TRBJ2-4	CASSPASGGGKNIQYF	TGTGCCAGCAGCCCCGCGTCGGGGGGGGGTAAAAACATTCAGTACTTC
TRBV30	TRBD1	NA	TRBJ1-5	CAWTAGTGLQPQHF	TGTGCCTGGACAGCCGGGACAGGGCTTCAGCCCCAGCATTTT
TRBV28	NA	NA	TRBJ2-1	CASSREDSPPNNEQFF	TGTGCCAGCAGCCGGGAGGACAGTCCTCCTAACAATGAGCAGTTCTTC
TRBV9	TRBD2	once	TRBJ2-2	CASSVGGGTGELFF	TGTGCCAGCAGCGTAGGCGGGGGCACCGGGGAGCTGTTTTTT
TRBV5-1	TRBD1	NA	TRBJ2-4	CASSPSRDRAKNIQYF	TGCGCCAGCAGCCCGTCCCGGGACAGGGCCAAAAACATTCAGTACTTC
TRBV18	NA	NA	TRBJ2-7	CASSPFGLYEQYF	TGTGCCAGCTCACCATTCGGCCTCTACGAGCAGTACTTC
TRBV28	NA	NA	TRBJ2-5	CASQTGTQETQYF	TGTGCCAGCCAGACTGGTACCCAAGAGACCCAGTACTTC
TRBV5-4	NA	NA	TRBJ1-2	CASRPSTGNGYTF	TGTGCCAGCAGACCATCCACAGGGAATGGCTACACCTTC
TRBV19	NA	NA	TRBJ2-1	CASSMLNTWNEQFF	TGTGCCAGTAGTATGTTAAACACGTGGAATGAGCAGTTCTTC
TRBV15	TRBD2	NA	TRBJ2-3	CATSRETLAGRAPDTQYF	TGTGCCACCAGCAGAGAAACACTAGCGGGGAGAGCCCCAGATACGCAGTATTTT
TRBV10-1	NA	NA	TRBJ2-1	CASSETGGSSYNEQFF	TGCGCCAGCAGTGAAACGGGCGGTAGCTCCTACAATGAGCAGTTCTTC
TRBV30	NA	few	TRBJ1-1	CAWTGVYTEAFF	TGTGCCTGGACAGGAGTCTACACTGAAGCTTTCTTT
TRBV6-1	NA	NA	TRBJ1-5	CASSPIQFHQPQHF	TGTGCCAGCAGCCCGATCCAATTCCATCAGCCCCAGCATTTT
TRBV10-2	TRBD1	NA	TRBJ2-7	CASRVGQGRYEQYF	TGCGCCAGCAGGGTGGGACAGGGACGATACGAGCAGTACTTC
TRBV19	TRBD1	NA	TRBJ1-5	CASIPGQGRINQPQHF	TGTGCCAGTATCCCGGGACAGGGTCGAATTAATCAGCCCCAGCATTTT